Described below is a single TCR beta chain sequence and its context. What it binds is unknown. The CDR3 is 15 residues long. Germline CDR1 and CDR2: MNHNY and SVGAGI (reference sequence). V lost 2 bases and J 3 bases, leaving 8 bases between the germline ends. Using immunoSEQ multiplex PCR, the repertoire was profiled, and TCRdb retains in-frame clones only, with some absent. This sample carries some 27,000 clones, just over 90% of them seen once, and the ten largest clones take roughly 24%. This sample stems from a study of OX40 agonist ivuxolimab in advanced cancers. Study in general: The dose-escalation group included hepatocellular carcinoma, melanoma, renal cell carcinoma and head and neck cancer. Allowance was made for prior anti-PD-1, anti-PD-L1 or anti-CTLA-4 therapy, and 40% had some. Study-level points and caveats: CD4+ and CD8+ blood T cells expanded clonally by week 6 at 0.1 to 3.0 mg/kg. Expanded clones belonging to CD8+ T cells outnumbered, on average, those of CD4+.

The source material was CD4+ or CD8+ T cells sorted from blood, sampled in a trial of the OX40 agonist ivuxolimab. V is TRBV6-6 and J is TRBJ1-6; tentatively, D is TRBD1 (5 bases). The clonotype was recovered from an adult with an advanced solid tumor such as melanoma, head and neck, liver or kidney cancer. CDR3 coding DNA: TGTGCCAGCAGTTACGGGGACGGCTATAATTCACCCCTCCACTTT. Translated, it gives CASSYGDGYNSPLHF.